The 2 T cell receptor beta chains in this list originate from one sample, sequenced in a study of blood T cell repertoires in COVID-19. The protocol was immunoSEQ multiplex PCR, while the TCRdb copy is restricted to in-frame clones and leaves out a portion. The sample yields roughly 74,000 clones, roughly four fifths seen once. Sequencing was done on a sample of peripheral blood. All receptors derive from a man aged 65 to 79 with acute or convalescent COVID-19.

The chain links TRBV15 to TRBJ2-2; D is ambiguous. V was trimmed by 0 bases and J by 6 bases, leaving 8 bases between them. Germline lookup yields CDR1 LNHNV and CDR2 YYDKDF (reference sequence). This CDR3 has 14 amino acids. CDR3 coding DNA: TGTGCCACCAGCAGAGAGAGGTTAGCCGGGGAGCTGTTTTTT. It is translated as CATSRERLAGELFF.

The rearrangement joins TRBV5-6 to TRBJ1-1; TRBD1 might be the D (5 bases). This CDR3 is built from 14 residues. V was cut by 2 bases and J by 7 bases, with 15 bases left in between. Germline V gene sequence: CDR1 SGHDT, CDR2 YYEEEE. CDR3 nucleotide sequence: TGTGCCAGCAGCTTAGTGCTCAGGGAGGTTGAAGCTTTCTTT. Protein: CASSLVLREVEAFF.